This TCR beta chain was found in a study of T cells in Graves' hyperthyroidism and ophthalmopathy (dated by TCRdb to the late 2010s). General notes on the study: Peripheral blood was sampled at the time of initial diagnosis, prior to any treatment. To identify TCR V-J signatures that set the groups apart, the researchers used a discovery cohort of about a hundred patients, made up of roughly 45 with Graves' ophthalmopathy and some 60 with stable Graves' hyperthyroidism. The paper describes TCR Vbeta CDR3 sequencing of 130 to 150 peripheral blood samples, made up of under 50 ophthalmopathy patients, some 76 hyperthyroidism patients and 17 progressor patients. Thyroid tissue and blood T-cell repertoires from over 5 Graves' hyperthyroidism patients were also compared in the study. After blood sampling, hyperthyroidism patients were treated with methimazole at a starting dose of 30 mg daily, and ophthalmopathy patients were treated with high-dose intravenous methylprednisolone. Prospective prediction of ophthalmopathy was tested in an independent validation cohort consisting of roughly 20 hyperthyroidism patients and over 15 patients who later progressed to ophthalmopathy. The 95 to 100 discovery patients were randomly divided into training and test sets at a 7:3 ratio. The study at large found these results: In validation, the model predicted progression to ophthalmopathy a median of roughly 6.1 months before onset, with 70% to 71% sensitivity and about 72% specificity. In cross-validation, a model built on a 13 V-J signature told ophthalmopathy apart from stable hyperthyroidism with approximately 90% sensitivity and roughly 81% specificity, and in testing the same model reached 80%/75%. No statistical method was used to set the sample size in advance, and investigators knew the group allocation. Most expanded thyroid clonotypes (frequency above 0.001) were also detected in blood, suggesting blood repertoires may reflect thyroid immune responses.

The TCR beta CDR3 regions were amplified from RNA transcripts. A first-round RT-PCR of the TCR CDR3 used the HTBI primer set with the Qiagen OneStep RT-PCR kit. The libraries were constructed in a second round of multiplex PCR and then size-selected and purified. Libraries were sequenced paired-end with 100 bp reads on an Illumina HiSeq2000. Concerning the study's data processing: SOAPnuke was used to process the raw data, with reads discarded if the reads contained adapters or uncalled bases, had a mean Phred below 15, or lacked an exact constant-primer or identifier match. High-quality paired reads were merged with COPE v1.2.5, and unique nucleotide sequences were defined as clonotypes. Clonotypes were aligned to IMGT TRBV, TRBD and TRBJ reference segments using MiTCR v1.1. The analysis included only V-J combinations with a frequency above 0.0001, which together covered 99% to 99.2% of the repertoires. The TCS score was defined as the ratio of F50 (clonal expansion) to E x V (chaos), calculated using BLOSUM62-based TCRdist between CDR3 peptides within each V-J. Welch's t-statistics and random forest reduced around 520 V-J features to 10 to 15, which were used in a naive Bayes classifier (R e1071). The public reads were run again by TCRdb, first through fastp at Q25 and then through MiXCR, and only productive beta chains were kept. Rows with a matching CDR3 protein are joined into one entry that keeps the most common DNA and genes. What appears here as the V and J calls and clone size reflects TCRdb's work, not the paper's. This sample is represented by fewer than 350,000 distinct CDR3 sequences; approximately 14% of them were singletons. The ten biggest clones cover over 25% of the sample.

Comment on this clonotype: Its specific antigen is unknown. Base qualities are not at hand, and no much larger clone is one base apart.

Hyperthyroidism patients were newly diagnosed, with disease duration under 2 months, and aged 18 to 65 years. The study excluded patients with uncontrolled infections, other autoimmune diseases, pregnancy or lactation. Diagnoses were based on clinical symptoms, serum thyroxine and TRAb, thyroid ultrasound and orbital computed tomography. Blood from progressor patients was collected at the time of first diagnosis with hyperthyroidism, before any ophthalmopathy symptoms had appeared. PBMCs were separated from under 12 ml of fresh peripheral blood using Ficoll-Paque density gradient centrifugation. Progressor patients were initially diagnosed with Graves' hyperthyroidism and developed ophthalmopathy during follow-up. Trizol reagent was used to extract total RNA, and RNA quality was then checked on an Agilent 2100 Bioanalyzer. CDR1 LNHDA and CDR2 SQIVND are derived from the germline V gene (reference sequence). V sheds 4 bases and J sheds 7 bases, leaving 17 bases between their ends. The CDR3 spans 15 residues, from the cysteine through the phenylalanine. Only CDR3 DNA is held: 45 bases, read in frame from base 1.

The TCR comes from a woman aged 45 to 65 with Graves' hyperthyroidism that later progressed to Graves' ophthalmopathy. The sequenced sample was blood. This sequence uses TRBV19 and TRBJ2-1; a confident D gene designation cannot be given. The CDR3 region has the sequence CASSRNSGRLNEQFF. The nucleotides are TGTGCCAGTAGTAGGAACAGTGGAAGGTTAAATGAGCAGTTCTTC.